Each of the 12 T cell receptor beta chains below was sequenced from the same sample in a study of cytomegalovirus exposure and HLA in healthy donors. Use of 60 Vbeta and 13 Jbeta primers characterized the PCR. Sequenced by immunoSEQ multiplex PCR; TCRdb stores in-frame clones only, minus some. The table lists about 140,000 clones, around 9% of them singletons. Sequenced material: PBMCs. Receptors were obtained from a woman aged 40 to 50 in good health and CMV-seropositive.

CDR3 DNA sequence: TGCGCCAGCAGCCAAGATCTTAGGCAGGGTCTCACAGATACGCAGTATTTT. Amino acids: CASSQDLRQGLTDTQYF. The chain is built from TRBV4-3 and TRBJ2-3, with D possibly being TRBD1 (5 bases). The CDR3 consists of 17 residues. The germline gives CDR1 LGHNA, CDR2 YSLEER. Deletions cut 0 bases from V and 2 bases from J, with 15 bases between.

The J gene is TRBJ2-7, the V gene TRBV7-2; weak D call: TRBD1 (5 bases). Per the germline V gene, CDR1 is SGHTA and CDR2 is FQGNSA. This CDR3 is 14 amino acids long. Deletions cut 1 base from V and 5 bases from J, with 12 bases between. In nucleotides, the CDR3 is TGTGCCAGCAGCTTAGTGGGCAGGGCCCACGAGCAGTACTTC. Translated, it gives CASSLVGRAHEQYF.

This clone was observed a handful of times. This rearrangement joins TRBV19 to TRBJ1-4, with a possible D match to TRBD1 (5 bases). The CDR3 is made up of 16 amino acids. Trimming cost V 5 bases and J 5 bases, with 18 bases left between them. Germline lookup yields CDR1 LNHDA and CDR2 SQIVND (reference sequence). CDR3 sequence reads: CASSPRGSGPNEKLFF. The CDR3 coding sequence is TGTGCCAGTAGTCCCCGGGGGTCCGGGCCCAATGAAAAACTGTTTTTT.

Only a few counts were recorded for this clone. CDR3 in amino acids: CASSDYAGGSPLHF. DNA for the CDR3: TGTGCCAGCAGTGACTACGCAGGTGGATCACCCCTCCACTTT. The chain links TRBV6-4 to TRBJ1-6; D is unresolved. Germline loops: CDR1 MRHNA, CDR2 SNTAGT. This CDR3 contains 14 residues. V was clipped by 1 base and J by 10 bases, with 11 bases between them.

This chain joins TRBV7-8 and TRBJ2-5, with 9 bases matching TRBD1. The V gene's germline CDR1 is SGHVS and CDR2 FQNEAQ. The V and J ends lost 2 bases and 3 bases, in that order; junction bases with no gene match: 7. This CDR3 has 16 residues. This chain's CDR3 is CASSLSTGQGEETQYF. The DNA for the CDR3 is TGTGCCAGCAGCTTATCGACGGGACAGGGCGAAGAGACCCAGTACTTC.

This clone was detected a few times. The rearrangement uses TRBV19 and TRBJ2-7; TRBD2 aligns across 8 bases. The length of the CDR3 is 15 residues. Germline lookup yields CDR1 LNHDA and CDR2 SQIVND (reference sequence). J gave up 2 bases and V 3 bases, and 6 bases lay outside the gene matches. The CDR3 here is CASSMSGGLTYEQYF. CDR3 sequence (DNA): TGTGCCAGTAGTATGAGCGGGGGCCTCACCTACGAGCAGTACTTC.

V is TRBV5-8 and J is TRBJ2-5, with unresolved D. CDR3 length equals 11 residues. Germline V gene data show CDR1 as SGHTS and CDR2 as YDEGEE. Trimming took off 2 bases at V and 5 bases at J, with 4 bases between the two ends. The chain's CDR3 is CASSFLETQYF. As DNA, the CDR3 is TGTGCCAGCAGCTTTCTTGAGACCCAGTACTTC.

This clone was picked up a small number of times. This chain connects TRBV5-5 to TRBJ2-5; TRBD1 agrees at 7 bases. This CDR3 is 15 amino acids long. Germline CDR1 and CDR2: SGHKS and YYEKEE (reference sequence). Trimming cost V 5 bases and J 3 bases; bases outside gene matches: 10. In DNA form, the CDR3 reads TGTGCCAGCAGGGGCGGACAGGCAGTGAAAGAGACCCAGTACTTC. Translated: CASRGGQAVKETQYF.

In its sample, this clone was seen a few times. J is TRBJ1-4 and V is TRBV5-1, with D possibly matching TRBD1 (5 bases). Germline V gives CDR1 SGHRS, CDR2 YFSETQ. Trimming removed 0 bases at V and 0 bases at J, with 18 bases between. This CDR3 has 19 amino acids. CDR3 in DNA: TGCGCCAGCAGCTTGGAAGGGAGGGGCTGGGGGTCAACTAATGAAAAACTGTTTTTT. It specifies CASSLEGRGWGSTNEKLFF.

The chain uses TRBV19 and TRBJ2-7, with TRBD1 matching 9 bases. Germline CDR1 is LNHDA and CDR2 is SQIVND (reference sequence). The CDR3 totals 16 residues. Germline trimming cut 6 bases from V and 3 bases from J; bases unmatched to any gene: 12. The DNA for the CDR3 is TGTGCCAGTAGCCGGCTCGGGACAGGGTCCGTCTACGAGCAGTACTTC. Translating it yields CASSRLGTGSVYEQYF.

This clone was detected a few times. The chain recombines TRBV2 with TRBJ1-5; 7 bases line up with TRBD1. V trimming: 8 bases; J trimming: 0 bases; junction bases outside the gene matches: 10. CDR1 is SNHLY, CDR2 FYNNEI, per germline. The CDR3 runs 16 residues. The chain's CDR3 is CASRVDRVSSNQPQHF. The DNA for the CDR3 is TGTGCCAGCCGGGTTGACAGGGTTTCTAGCAATCAGCCCCAGCATTTT.

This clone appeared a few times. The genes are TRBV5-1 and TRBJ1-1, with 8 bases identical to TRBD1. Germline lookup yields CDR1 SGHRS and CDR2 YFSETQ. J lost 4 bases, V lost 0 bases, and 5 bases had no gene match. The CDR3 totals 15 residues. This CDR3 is CASSLGGQVVTEAFF. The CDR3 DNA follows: TGCGCCAGCAGCTTGGGGGGACAGGTGGTCACTGAAGCTTTCTTT.